The 3 T cell receptor beta chains reported below all come from one sample, sequenced in a study of a mutant IDH1 vaccine in newly diagnosed glioma. Here immunoSEQ multiplex PCR was the method, and the copy in TCRdb shows in-frame clones only, minus some. The table shows around 62,000 clones, with approximately 90% occurring only once. The time point is: week 11, during vaccination. The content of each vaccine dose was 300 ug of mutant IDH1 20-mer peptide, and topical imiquimod accompanied it. Antigens for these TCRs are unknown. The sequenced sample was PBMCs, obtained from a glioma patient whose treatment included an IDH1 peptide vaccine. The receptors shown here come from a man in his forties with glioma.

This clone has just one count. The V gene is TRBV7-9, the J gene TRBJ2-2, with 11 bases lining up with TRBD1. Germline CDR1 is SEHNR and CDR2 is FQNEAQ (reference sequence). V dropped 4 bases and J dropped 1; count of bases not matched to a gene: 11. The CDR3 loop spans 19 amino acids. The CDR3 coding sequence is TGTGCCAGCAGCTCCCCGGACAGGGGGCGCGAGCGGAACACCGGGGAGCTGTTTTTT. Amino acid sequence: CASSSPDRGRERNTGELFF. The entire variable domain, with the rest obtained from reference TRBV7-9 and TRBJ2-2, is as follows: DTGVSQNPRHKITKRGQNVTFRCDPISEHNRLYWYRQTLGQGPEFLTYFQNEAQLEKSRLLSDRFSAERPKGSFSTLEIQRTEQGDSAMYLCASSSPDRGRERNTGELFFGEGSRLTVL.

The V call is TRBV18, the J call TRBJ1-1; D not certain. The CDR3 has 13 residues. CDR1 KGHSH and CDR2 LQKENI come from the germline V gene. V was trimmed by 5 bases and J by 3 bases, leaving 10 bases between them. The CDR3 protein is CASSKDGDTEAFF. The CDR3 coding sequence is TGTGCCAGCTCAAAGGACGGAGACACTGAAGCTTTCTTT. Full variable domain (missing parts from reference TRBV18 and TRBJ1-1): NAGVMQNPRHLVRRRGQEARLRCSPMKGHSHVYWYRQLPEEGLKFMVYLQKENIIDESGMPKERFSAEFPKEGPSILRIQQVVRGDSAAYFCASSKDGDTEAFFGQGTRLTVV.

The chain uses TRBV4-2 and TRBJ1-6, with 9 bases identical to TRBD1. In germline, CDR1 is LGHNA, CDR2 YNFKEQ. Germline trimming cut 1 base from V and 4 bases from J; bases unmatched to any gene: 5. The CDR3 length is 17 residues. The CDR3 DNA sequence: TGTGCCAGCAGCCAAGGGGACAGGGAAAAATATAATTCACCCCTCCACTTT. Its protein is CASSQGDREKYNSPLHF.